This T cell receptor (beta chain) came from a study of T cell changes during pregnancy in multiple sclerosis. V was pared by 1 base and J by 9 bases, with 8 bases between. The CDR3 extends over 12 amino acids. CDR1 is SGHNT, CDR2 YYREEE, per germline (reference sequence). Assay: immunoSEQ multiplex PCR; the TCRdb copy retains only in-frame clones and omits some. Found here are more than 55,000 clones, 90% of them singletons; the top ten hold under 2.5%. The clonotype originates from a female donor in good health, enrolled as a control in a pregnancy study. This specimen consisted of peripheral blood, obtained in the first trimester of pregnancy. V is TRBV5-4 and J is TRBJ2-1, with D unresolved. CDR3 loop: CASSLRVSEQFF. The CDR3 coding sequence is TGTGCCAGCAGCTTGAGAGTTAGTGAGCAGTTCTTC.